The 11 T cell receptor beta chains in this list originate from one sample, sequenced in a study of blood T cell repertoires in COVID-19. The data were produced by immunoSEQ multiplex PCR, yet TCRdb's version contains in-frame clones alone and is incomplete. The sample holds tens of thousands of clones; more than 80% are singletons and the top ten take about 2.1%. The material sequenced was peripheral blood. Receptor source: a man aged 30 to 39 with acute or convalescent COVID-19.

This clone was recorded once. This rearrangement joins TRBV10-2 to TRBJ2-3; 8 bases align to TRBD2. The trim removed 10 bases at V and 3 bases at J, leaving 9 bases unmatched. CDR1 and CDR2 (germline): WSHSY, SAAADI. The CDR3 contains 14 residues. CDR3 sequence (DNA): TGCGCCACCCGTAGCGGGGAGGGTACAGATACGCAGTATTTT. This codes for CATRSGEGTDTQYF.

This clone was detected a few times. This chain links TRBV7-8 with TRBJ2-3, with 8 bases fitting TRBD2. Per germline, CDR1 SGHVS and CDR2 FQNEAQ. J lost 2 bases, V lost 4 bases, and 8 bases had no gene match. This CDR3 spans 16 amino acids. The CDR3: CASSSKATSDTDTQYF. CDR3 bases: TGTGCCAGCAGCTCAAAGGCGACTAGCGACACAGATACGCAGTATTTT.

The J gene is TRBJ2-4, the V gene TRBV7-2; perhaps TRBD2 as D (6 bases). This CDR3 contains 12 residues. Looked up from germline, CDR1 is SGHTA and CDR2 is FQGNSA. Trimming removed 7 bases at V and 8 bases at J, with 12 bases between. The CDR3 protein is CASTQDYYIQYF. In nucleotides, the CDR3 is TGTGCCAGCACCCAGGACTATTACATTCAGTACTTC.

This chain uses TRBV7-9 with TRBJ1-1; TRBD1 matches at 9 bases. This CDR3 comprises 13 residues. Germline CDR1 and CDR2: SEHNR and FQNEAQ (reference sequence). Unmatched junction bases numbered 3, after V lost 6 bases and J lost 4 bases. CDR3 sequence: CASRSTGGTEAFF. CDR3 nucleotides: TGTGCCAGCAGATCGACAGGGGGCACTGAAGCTTTCTTT.

The rearrangement links TRBV2 to TRBJ2-5, with D maybe TRBD2 (6 bases). In germline, CDR1 is SNHLY, CDR2 FYNNEI. V shed 0 bases and J shed 5 bases, with 16 bases lying between them. CDR3 length: 16 residues. The CDR3 here is CASSEALVASAETQYF. The CDR3 coding sequence is TGTGCCAGCAGTGAAGCGCTGGTGGCTAGCGCTGAGACCCAGTACTTC.

The chain carries TRBV6-1 and TRBJ2-1; possibly TRBD2 for D (5 bases). V was cut by 4 bases and J by 7 bases, with 23 bases left in between. Germline V CDR1 and CDR2: MNHNS, SASEGT. The CDR3 contains 17 residues. CDR3 in DNA: TGTGCCAGCAGTGGACGCCGGGATTCTCACCCCTGGAATGAGCAGTTCTTC. Translated: CASSGRRDSHPWNEQFF.

The CDR3 protein is CASSGQGPLNTEAFF. The DNA for the CDR3 is TGTGCCAGCAGTGGACAGGGGCCCTTGAACACTGAAGCTTTCTTT. V is TRBV2 and J is TRBJ1-1; 8 nucleotides agree with TRBD1. CDR3 length equals 15 residues. V lost 4 bases and J lost 0; bases outside the gene matches: 4. Germline CDR1 is SNHLY and CDR2 is FYNNEI.

The V gene is TRBV27, the J gene TRBJ1-1; maybe TRBD1 (5 bases). The V gene's germline CDR1 is MNHEY and CDR2 SMNVEV (reference sequence). CDR3 length equals 14 residues. The germline V and J ends were trimmed by 4 bases and 2 bases, with 11 bases remaining between them. The CDR3 DNA sequence: TGTGCCAGCAGTTCCTCCGACAGAAACACTGAAGCTTTCTTT. Translation gives CASSSSDRNTEAFF.

CDR3 nucleotide sequence: TGTGCCATAGCGACGGTTCTGACTGAAGCTTTCTTT. Encoded protein: CAIATVLTEAFF. The genes are TRBV10-3 and TRBJ1-1, with D uncertain. Germline V gene lookup returns CDR1 ENHRY and CDR2 SYGVKD. V dropped 9 bases and J dropped 5 bases, with 13 bases sitting between them. The CDR3 is 12 amino acids.

This sequence joins TRBV2 and TRBJ2-7; 8 nucleotides match TRBD1. The V gene's germline CDR1 is SNHLY and CDR2 FYNNEI. The CDR3 consists of 16 residues. Losses at the gene ends were 8 bases for V and 3 bases for J; bases not matched to a gene: 15. In DNA form, the CDR3 reads TGTGCCAGCTTACCTTTAAGACAGGGGAATGACTACGAGCAGTACTTC. It translates to CASLPLRQGNDYEQYF. Based on the CDR3 plus reference TRBV2 and TRBJ2-7, the full variable domain is EPEVTQTPSHQVTQMGQEVILRCVPISNHLYFYWYRQILGQKVEFLVSFYNNEISEKSEIFDDQFSVERPDGSNFTLKIRSTKLEDSAMYFCASLPLRQGNDYEQYFGPGTRLTVT.

CDR3 nucleotides: TGTGCCTGGAGTGCGGGAAGGGAGAGGGCTGGCTACACCTTC. Protein sequence: CAWSAGRERAGYTF. The J gene is TRBJ1-2, the V gene TRBV30, with D hard to call. Germline V gives CDR1 GTSNPN, CDR2 SVGIG (reference sequence). Trimming cost V 1 base and J 7 bases, with 16 bases left between them. CDR3 length: 14 amino acids.